The T cell receptor beta chain under discussion was sequenced for a study of T-cell memory formation after mild COVID-19. The CDR3 totals 13 residues. Germline trimming cut 10 bases from V and 3 bases from J; bases unmatched to any gene: 6. From germline, CDR1 is MNHEY and CDR2 SVGEGT. MiXCR was run by TCRdb on the 5' RACE reads, yielding one entry per CDR3 protein. The sample holds 350,000 to 450,000 distinct CDR3 sequences, 13% to 15% seen once. This clonotype was detected only a few times. Sequencing was done on a sample of PBMCs or a T cell subset sorted from them (not recorded which). This receptor was identified in a man younger than 30 who had mild COVID-19 (a few samples of this study predate the infection). Cell type and time point are not known. The genes are TRBV6-2 or TRBV6-3 and TRBJ1-1; 9 bases fit TRBD1. This CDR3 is CATEGQGYTEAFF. CDR3 nucleotides: TGTGCCACCGAAGGACAGGGGTACACTGAAGCTTTCTTT.